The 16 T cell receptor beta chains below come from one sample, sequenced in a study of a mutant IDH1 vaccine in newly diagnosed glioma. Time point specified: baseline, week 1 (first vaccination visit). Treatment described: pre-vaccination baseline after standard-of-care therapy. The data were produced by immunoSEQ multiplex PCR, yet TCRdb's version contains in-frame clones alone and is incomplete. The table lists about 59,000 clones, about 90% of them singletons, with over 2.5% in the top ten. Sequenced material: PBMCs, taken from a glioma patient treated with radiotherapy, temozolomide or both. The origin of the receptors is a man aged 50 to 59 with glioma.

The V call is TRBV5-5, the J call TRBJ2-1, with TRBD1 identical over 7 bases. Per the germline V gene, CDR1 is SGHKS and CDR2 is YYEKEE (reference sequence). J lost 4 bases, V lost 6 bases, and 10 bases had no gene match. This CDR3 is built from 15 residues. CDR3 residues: CASTLAGGIYNEQFF. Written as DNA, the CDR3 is TGTGCCAGCACCCTCGCAGGGGGTATTTACAATGAGCAGTTCTTC. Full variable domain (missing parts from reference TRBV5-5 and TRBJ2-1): DAGVTQSPTHLIKTRGQQVTLRCSPISGHKSVSWYQQVLGQGPQFIFQYYEKEERGRGNFPDRFSARQFPNYSSELNVNALLLGDSALYLCASTLAGGIYNEQFFGPGTRLTVL.

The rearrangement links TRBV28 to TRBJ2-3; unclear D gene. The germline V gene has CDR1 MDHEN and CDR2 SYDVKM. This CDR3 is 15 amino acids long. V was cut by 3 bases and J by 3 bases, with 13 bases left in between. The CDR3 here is CASSFDSSPTDTQYF. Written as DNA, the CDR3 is TGTGCCAGCAGTTTTGATAGCTCCCCGACAGATACGCAGTATTTT.

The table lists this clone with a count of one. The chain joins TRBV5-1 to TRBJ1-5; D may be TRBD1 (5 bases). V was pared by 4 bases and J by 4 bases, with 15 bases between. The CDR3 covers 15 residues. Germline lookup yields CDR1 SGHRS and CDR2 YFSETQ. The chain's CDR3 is CASSPLGASNQPQHF. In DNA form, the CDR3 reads TGCGCCAGCAGCCCGCTTGGGGCTTCTAATCAGCCCCAGCATTTT. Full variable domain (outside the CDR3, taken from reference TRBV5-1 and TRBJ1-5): KAGVTQTPRYLIKTRGQQVTLSCSPISGHRSVSWYQQTPGQGLQFLFEYFSETQRNKGNFPGRFSGRQFSNSRSEMNVSTLELGDSALYLCASSPLGASNQPQHFGDGTRLSIL.

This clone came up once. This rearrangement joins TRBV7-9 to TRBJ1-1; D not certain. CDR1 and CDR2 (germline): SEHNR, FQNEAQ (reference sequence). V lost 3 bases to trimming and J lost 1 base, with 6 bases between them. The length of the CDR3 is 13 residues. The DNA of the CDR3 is TGTGCCAGCAGCTTTGACTGGAACACTGAAGCTTTCTTT. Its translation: CASSFDWNTEAFF.

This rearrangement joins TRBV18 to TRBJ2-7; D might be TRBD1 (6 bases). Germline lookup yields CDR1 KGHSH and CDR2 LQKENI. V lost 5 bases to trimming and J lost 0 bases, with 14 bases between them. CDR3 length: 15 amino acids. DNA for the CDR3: TGTGCCAGCTCAAACCGACAGGCCCACTCCTACGAGCAGTACTTC. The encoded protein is CASSNRQAHSYEQYF.

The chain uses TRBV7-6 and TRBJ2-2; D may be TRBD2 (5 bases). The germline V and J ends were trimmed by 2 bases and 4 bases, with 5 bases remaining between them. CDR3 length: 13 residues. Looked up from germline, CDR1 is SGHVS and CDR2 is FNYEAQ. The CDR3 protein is CASSLRGTGELFF. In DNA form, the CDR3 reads TGTGCCAGCAGCTTACGGGGCACCGGGGAGCTGTTTTTT.

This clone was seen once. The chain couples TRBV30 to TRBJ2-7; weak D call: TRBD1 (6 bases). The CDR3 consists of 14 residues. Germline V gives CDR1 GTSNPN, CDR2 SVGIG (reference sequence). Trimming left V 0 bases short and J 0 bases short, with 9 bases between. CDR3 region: CAWSVTGSSYEQYF. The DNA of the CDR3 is TGTGCCTGGAGTGTGACAGGTTCCTCCTACGAGCAGTACTTC. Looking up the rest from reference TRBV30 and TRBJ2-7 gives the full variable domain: SQTIHQWPATLVQPVGSPLSLECTVEGTSNPNLYWYRQAAGRGLQLLFYSVGIGQISSEVPQNLSASRPQDRQFILSSKKLLLSDSGFYLCAWSVTGSSYEQYFGPGTRLTVT.

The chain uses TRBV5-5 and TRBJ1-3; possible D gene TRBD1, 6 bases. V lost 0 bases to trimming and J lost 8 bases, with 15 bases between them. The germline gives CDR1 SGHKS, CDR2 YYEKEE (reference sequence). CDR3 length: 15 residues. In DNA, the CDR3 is TGTGCCAGCAGCTTGGCTGGCAGGGGTGCTCACACCATATATTTT. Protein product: CASSLAGRGAHTIYF.

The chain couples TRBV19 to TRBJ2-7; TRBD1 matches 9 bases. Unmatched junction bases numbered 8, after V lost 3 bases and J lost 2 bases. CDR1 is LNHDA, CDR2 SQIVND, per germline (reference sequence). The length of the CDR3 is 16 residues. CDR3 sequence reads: CASSIPPGQGPYEQYF. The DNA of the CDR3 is TGTGCCAGTAGTATCCCACCCGGACAGGGGCCCTACGAGCAGTACTTC.

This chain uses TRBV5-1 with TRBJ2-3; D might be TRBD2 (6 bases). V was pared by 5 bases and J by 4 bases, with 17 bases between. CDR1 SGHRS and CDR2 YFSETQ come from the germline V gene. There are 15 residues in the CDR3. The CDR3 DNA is TGCGCCAGCAGACACACCTTGGCTAGCGCAGATACGCAGTATTTT. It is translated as CASRHTLASADTQYF.

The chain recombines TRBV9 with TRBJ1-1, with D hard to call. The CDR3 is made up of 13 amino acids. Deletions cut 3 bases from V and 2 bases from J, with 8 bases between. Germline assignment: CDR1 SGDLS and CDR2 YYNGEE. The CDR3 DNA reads TGTGCCAGCAGCGGAAATACTAACACTGAAGCTTTCTTT. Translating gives CASSGNTNTEAFF.

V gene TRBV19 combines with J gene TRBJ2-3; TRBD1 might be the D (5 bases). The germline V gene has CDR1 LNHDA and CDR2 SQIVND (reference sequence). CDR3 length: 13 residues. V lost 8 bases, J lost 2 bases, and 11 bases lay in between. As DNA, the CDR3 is TGTGCCAGTGGGGCACCTTACACAGATACGCAGTATTTT. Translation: CASGAPYTDTQYF. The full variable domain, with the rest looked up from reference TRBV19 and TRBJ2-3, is DGGITQSPKYLFRKEGQNVTLSCEQNLNHDAMYWYRQDPGQGLRLIYYSQIVNDFQKGDIAEGYSVSREKKESFPLTVTSAQKNPTAFYLCASGAPYTDTQYFGPGTRLTVL.

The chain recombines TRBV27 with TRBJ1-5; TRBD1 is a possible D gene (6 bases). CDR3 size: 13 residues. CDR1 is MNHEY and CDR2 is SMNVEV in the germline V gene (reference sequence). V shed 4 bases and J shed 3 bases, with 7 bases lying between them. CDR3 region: CASSYRVNQPQHF. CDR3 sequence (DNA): TGTGCCAGCAGTTACAGGGTCAATCAGCCCCAGCATTTT.

Here the CDR3 reads CASSLSAGGNSPLHF. CDR3 nucleotide sequence: TGTGCCAGCAGCTTAAGTGCAGGGGGGAATTCACCCCTCCACTTT. The chain links TRBV7-9 to TRBJ1-6, with 7 bases lining up with TRBD1. V shed 2 bases and J 7 bases; nucleotides not matched to a gene: 5. Germline V CDR1 and CDR2: SEHNR, FQNEAQ (reference sequence). The CDR3 sequence is 15 residues long.

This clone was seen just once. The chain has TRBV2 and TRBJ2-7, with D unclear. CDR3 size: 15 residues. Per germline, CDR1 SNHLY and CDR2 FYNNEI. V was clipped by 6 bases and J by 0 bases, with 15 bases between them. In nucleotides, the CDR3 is TGTGCCAGCAGGGCGTTGGGGTTCTACTCCTACGAGCAGTACTTC. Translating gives CASRALGFYSYEQYF.

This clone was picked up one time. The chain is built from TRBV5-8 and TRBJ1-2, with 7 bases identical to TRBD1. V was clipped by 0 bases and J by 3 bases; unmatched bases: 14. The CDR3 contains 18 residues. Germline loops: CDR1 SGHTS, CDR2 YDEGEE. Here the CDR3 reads CASSLDTPMRGHDYGYTF. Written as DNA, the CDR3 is TGTGCCAGCAGCTTGGATACGCCAATGAGGGGGCACGACTATGGCTACACCTTC.